Included here is one TCR beta chain sequence, with context. This clonotype was counted between two and nine times. Its cognate antigen has yet to be identified. The input lacks base qualities; no much larger clone sits a single base away. The sample was run on an Illumina NovaSeq 6000. TCRalpha and TCRbeta cDNA libraries were constructed by 5'RACE with constant-segment primers, with sample barcodes and unique molecular identifiers being introduced. RNA was extracted from every sample with Trizol reagent. The libraries were amplified in two PCR steps, and the second step added a second sample barcode and Illumina TruSeq adapters. Sequencing of the libraries was done on an Illumina NovaSeq, producing 2 x 150 bp paired-end reads. Per the authors' processing: The reads were demultiplexed and collapsed into UMI-guided consensus sequences using migec v1.2.7. Using mixcr v2.1.11, the UMI consensuses were aligned to TRA and TRB V and J templates and assembled into clonotypes. A clonotype was counted as expanded or contracted only if both edgeR and NoisET called the change significant, with noise models trained on biological replicates. For edgeR calls, the thresholds were a false discovery rate-adjusted p below 0.01 and a log2 fold-change of 1. As an exploratory analysis of dynamics, max-normalized trajectories of the 1000 most abundant clonotypes were examined with PCA combined with hierarchical clustering. Separately sequenced CD4+ and CD8+ repertoires were used to assign a CD4 or CD8 phenotype to each responding clone. Through fastp at Q25 and MiXCR, TCRdb rebuilt clones from the public reads, retaining in-frame beta chains. Entries that share a CDR3 protein sequence are merged under the most common genes and DNA. TCRdb's processing, not the authors' own work, is the source of the V and J calls. In this sample the table shows fewer than 50,000 distinct CDR3 sequences, around 12% of which occur a single time. Around 26% of the sample is in the top ten clones.

The source of the sample is a study of T-cell memory formation after mild COVID-19 (dated by TCRdb to 2020 to 2022). Regarding the complete study: Most TCR sequence clusters were specific to one of the two donors. In two donors, T-cell clones that expanded and contracted after mild COVID-19 were tracked by sequencing TCRalpha and TCRbeta repertoires over time. Two young, previously healthy adult volunteers made up the cohort, one male and one female.

Study-wide conclusions, independent of this receptor: Contracting CD4+ clones turned up mainly in the CM and EM memory subsets, whereas EMRA was where CD8+ clones were enriched. Some responding clones were detected in pre-infection memory, which suggested that pre-existing cross-reactive memory T cells had joined the SARS-CoV-2 response. Only a couple of mild cases were covered in the study, and larger cohorts including severe cases with pre-infection samples were considered necessary. SARS-CoV-2 specificity of the second-wave clones peaking on day 37 was not confirmed. From day 15 to 85, contracting clones showed balanced CD4/CD8 phenotypes, whereas a second wave of clones that expanded from day 15 to 37 leaned towards CD4+.

CDR1 and CDR2 are drawn from the germline V gene: SGHTA, FQGNSA. The CDR3, cysteine through phenylalanine, is 12 amino acids long. The retained sequence is limited to the CDR3, 36 bases, with the frame set at the first base. The trim is 3 bases for V and 7 bases for J, with a gap of 9 bases between the germline ends. Ficoll-Paque density gradient centrifugation was used to isolate PBMCs. The sequencing sample was made of PBMCs or a T cell subset sorted from them (not recorded which). This sequence uses TRBV7-2 and TRBJ1-1, with no reliable assignment of the D segment. The TCR was taken from a man aged 18-30 years who had mild COVID-19 (a few samples of this study predate the infection). The sample titles of this study are shuffled in the database, so cell type and time point are left out; the donor was told from shared clones. CDR3 reads: CASSFMGGEAFF. Read as DNA, the sequence is TGTGCCAGCAGCTTCATGGGAGGTGAAGCTTTCTTT. The full variable domain, completed from the reference TRBV7-2 and TRBJ1-1 proteins outside the CDR3, reads GAGVSQSPSNKVTEKGKDVELRCDPISGHTALYWYRQSLGQGLEFLIYFQGNSAPDKSGLPSDRFSAERTGGSVSTLTIQRTQQEDSAVYLCASSFMGGEAFFGQGTRLTVV.